These 32 T cell receptor beta chains originate from one sample sequenced in a study of cytomegalovirus exposure and HLA in healthy donors. Some clones are missing from TCRdb's copy, which holds only in-frame ones; the method was immunoSEQ multiplex PCR. Among 140,000 to 150,000 clones listed, approximately 90% were seen once. The material sequenced was PBMCs. These receptor sequences come from a man in his late teens or twenties in good health and CMV-seronegative.

The chain joins TRBV27 to TRBJ2-7; D gene ambiguous. This CDR3 spans 14 amino acids. Germline CDR1 reads MNHEY; CDR2 reads SMNVEV (reference sequence). V gave up 0 bases and J gave up 3 bases, with 9 bases separating them. The CDR3 DNA follows: TGTGCCAGCAGTTTATCGAACAGCCTCTACGAGCAGTACTTC. It codes for CASSLSNSLYEQYF.

This rearrangement joins TRBV6-5 to TRBJ2-3, with a weak D call TRBD1 (5 bases). V lost 0 bases and J lost 0, with 10 bases in between. Germline CDR1 and CDR2: MNHEY and SVGAGI. The CDR3 contains 16 residues. Here the CDR3 DNA reads TGTGCCAGCAGTTACTCAAGGACATCTAGCACAGATACGCAGTATTTT. Protein sequence: CASSYSRTSSTDTQYF.

The rearrangement joins TRBV7-4 to TRBJ2-7, with TRBD2 matching over 9 bases. The germline gives CDR1 SGHVT, CDR2 SQSDAQ. V dropped 5 bases and J dropped 2; count of bases not matched to a gene: 7. CDR3 size: 15 residues. The CDR3 bases are TGTGCCAGCAGCGTTGGACTAGCGAGGCCCTACGAGCAGTACGTC. Its protein is CASSVGLARPYEQYV.

The chain carries TRBV2 and TRBJ2-3, with D perhaps TRBD2 (6 bases). The CDR3 spans 14 residues. Trimming cost V 4 bases and J 3 bases, with 11 bases left between them. Germline-derived CDR1 and CDR2 are SNHLY and FYNNEI. This CDR3 is CASSVLRGTDTQYF. Here the CDR3 DNA reads TGTGCCAGCAGTGTCCTCCGGGGGACAGATACGCAGTATTTT. Using reference TRBV2 and TRBJ2-3 for the parts outside the CDR3, the full variable domain is EPEVTQTPSHQVTQMGQEVILRCVPISNHLYFYWYRQILGQKVEFLVSFYNNEISEKSEIFDDQFSVERPDGSNFTLKIRSTKLEDSAMYFCASSVLRGTDTQYFGPGTRLTVL.

The CDR3 DNA reads TGTGCCTGGAGATGGCGGGGAGGGGACACTGAAGCTTTCTTT. Protein product: CAWRWRGGDTEAFF. The J gene is TRBJ1-1, the V gene TRBV30, with D tentatively TRBD1 (5 bases). The CDR3 spans 14 residues. From germline, CDR1 is GTSNPN and CDR2 SVGIG (reference sequence). V was trimmed by 3 bases and J by 3 bases, leaving 14 bases between them.

V usage is TRBV2 and J usage is TRBJ1-1, with no clear D. Trimming left V 7 bases short and J 0 bases short, with 6 bases between. Germline loops: CDR1 SNHLY, CDR2 FYNNEI. There are 12 residues in the CDR3. The CDR3 nucleotides read TGTGCCAGCACCCTATTGAACACTGAAGCTTTCTTT. Translation gives CASTLLNTEAFF.

This clone has only a few counts. The CDR3, as DNA: TGTGCCAGCAGTAATACAGGGTTGGGCTACACCTTC. Its protein is CASSNTGLGYTF. The rearrangement uses TRBV2 and TRBJ1-2; D is possibly TRBD1 (6 bases). The germline V gene encodes CDR1 SNHLY and CDR2 FYNNEI. This CDR3 is built from 12 residues. Trimming removed 5 bases from V and 8 bases from J, with 12 bases in between.

The rearrangement joins TRBV27 to TRBJ2-1; 7 bases line up with TRBD2. Per the germline V gene, CDR1 is MNHEY and CDR2 is SMNVEV (reference sequence). The V and J ends lost 10 bases and 4 bases, in that order; junction bases with no gene match: 13. The CDR3 is made up of 15 amino acids. The CDR3 DNA reads as TGTGCCACCCAGCAGGATGCGGGGGTGTACAATGAGCAGTTCTTC. The encoded protein is CATQQDAGVYNEQFF.

The V gene is TRBV7-2, the J gene TRBJ2-7, with 8 bases matching TRBD2. The trim removed 4 bases at V and 4 bases at J, leaving 9 bases unmatched. The CDR3 totals 15 residues. Looked up from germline, CDR1 is SGHTA and CDR2 is FQGNSA. The DNA of the CDR3 is TGTGCCAGCAGCTCTAAGAGCGGGAGTATTTACGAGCAGTACGTC. Translated, it gives CASSSKSGSIYEQYV.

This clone was picked up one time. The gene calls are TRBV25-1 and TRBJ2-5; maybe TRBD1 (6 bases). The CDR3 totals 14 residues. The germline V gene has CDR1 MGHDK and CDR2 SYGVNS. V lost 1 base to trimming and J lost 5 bases, with 11 bases between them. CDR3 nucleotide sequence: TGTGCCAGCAGTGAATGGGCAGGGGTGGAGACCCAGTACTTC. This translates into CASSEWAGVETQYF.

The chain is built from TRBV9 and TRBJ2-7, with D perhaps TRBD2 (5 bases). Germline loops: CDR1 SGDLS, CDR2 YYNGEE. V was cut by 3 bases and J by 0 bases, with 10 bases left in between. The CDR3 runs 14 residues. The chain's CDR3 is CASSESGSSYEQYF. The CDR3 DNA reads TGTGCCAGCAGCGAATCTGGGAGCTCCTACGAGCAGTACTTC.

The V gene is TRBV4-1, the J gene TRBJ2-1; 8 bases fit TRBD2. The CDR3 is made up of 18 amino acids. V was clipped by 2 bases and J by 8 bases; unmatched bases: 17. Germline V gives CDR1 MGHRA, CDR2 YSYEKL. This CDR3 reads CASSQQPPGGGPLYEQFF. CDR3 bases: TGCGCCAGCAGCCAACAACCCCCCGGGGGGGGCCCCCTCTATGAGCAGTTCTTC.

This chain links TRBV6-5 with TRBJ2-1; TRBD2 might be the D (6 bases). V shed 3 bases and J shed 6 bases, with 15 bases lying between them. This CDR3 comprises 15 residues. Germline CDR1 reads MNHEY; CDR2 reads SVGAGI. CDR3 sequence (DNA): TGTGCCAGCAGTTATCTAGCGTCAGGAGGCAATGAGCAGTTCTTC. As protein: CASSYLASGGNEQFF.

The chain is built from TRBV7-2 and TRBJ1-1; unclear D gene. Germline CDR1 reads SGHTA; CDR2 reads FQGNSA. V gave up 6 bases and J gave up 0 bases, with 11 bases separating them. The CDR3 contains 14 residues. This CDR3 is CASSRREVNTEAFF. The CDR3 bases are TGTGCCAGCAGTCGGAGGGAGGTGAACACTGAAGCTTTCTTT.

V is TRBV5-6 and J is TRBJ2-3; D is uncertain. The germline gives CDR1 SGHDT, CDR2 YYEEEE. The CDR3 has 16 amino acids. V was pared by 4 bases and J by 0 bases, with 15 bases between. The CDR3 protein is CASSLLGPTSTDTQYF. The CDR3 DNA reads TGTGCCAGCAGCCTTTTGGGCCCAACTAGCACAGATACGCAGTATTTT.

This chain connects TRBV15 to TRBJ2-3; possibly TRBD2 for D (6 bases). The CDR3 has 16 residues. CDR1 and CDR2 from the germline V gene are LNHNV and YYDKDF (reference sequence). V gave up 5 bases and J gave up 0 bases, with 15 bases separating them. CDR3 protein: CATSERTISSTDTQYF. CDR3 DNA: TGTGCCACCAGCGAACGGACTATTTCTAGCACAGATACGCAGTATTTT.

The chain couples TRBV29-1 to TRBJ2-3; D not resolved. The V end lost 1 base, the J end lost 2 bases, and 7 bases lay between the germline ends. The germline CDR1 and CDR2 sequences are SQVTM and ANQGSEA. CDR3 length: 13 amino acids. In nucleotides, the CDR3 is TGCAGCGTTGAAGGTTCCTACACAGATACGCAGTATTTT. Its protein product is CSVEGSYTDTQYF.

The chain uses TRBV7-9 and TRBJ1-5; a possible D gene is TRBD1 (6 bases). Germline-derived CDR1 and CDR2 are SEHNR and FQNEAQ (reference sequence). CDR3 length equals 15 residues. V lost 4 bases and J lost 6, with 16 bases in between. Here the CDR3 reads CASSSGTLRRQPQHF. CDR3 nucleotides: TGTGCCAGCAGCTCCGGGACACTCCGCCGTCAGCCCCAGCATTTT.

This chain connects TRBV18 to TRBJ2-7, with 9 bases identical to TRBD1. The germline V gene encodes CDR1 KGHSH and CDR2 LQKENI. The junction had 4 bases not matched to a gene; V was cut back by 3 bases and J by 1 base. This CDR3 is 15 amino acids long. The CDR3 protein is CASSPGTGQSYEQYF. Here the CDR3 DNA reads TGTGCCAGCTCACCCGGGACAGGGCAGTCCTACGAGCAGTACTTC.

The chain carries TRBV19 and TRBJ1-5; 7 bases are a match to TRBD1. After removal of 5 bases from V and 4 bases from J, the junction contained 11 bases not matched to a gene. The germline CDR1 and CDR2 sequences are LNHDA and SQIVND (reference sequence). CDR3 length equals 16 residues. CDR3 DNA sequence: TGTGCCAGTAGTGTTGAACAGGGGTTATGGAATCAGCCCCAGCATTTT. This translates into CASSVEQGLWNQPQHF. The full variable domain, its missing parts supplied by reference TRBV19 and TRBJ1-5, is DGGITQSPKYLFRKEGQNVTLSCEQNLNHDAMYWYRQDPGQGLRLIYYSQIVNDFQKGDIAEGYSVSREKKESFPLTVTSAQKNPTAFYLCASSVEQGLWNQPQHFGDGTRLSIL.

The rearrangement uses TRBV10-3 and TRBJ2-1; D unclear. There are 14 residues in the CDR3. The germline V and J ends were trimmed by 7 bases and 0 bases, with 10 bases remaining between them. CDR1 and CDR2 from the germline V gene are ENHRY and SYGVKD. In DNA form, the CDR3 reads TGTGCCATCAAGGAGACCAGCTCCTACAATGAGCAGTTCTTC. Protein product: CAIKETSSYNEQFF.

The chain links TRBV5-1 to TRBJ1-3; 7 nucleotides line up with TRBD1. Per the germline V gene, CDR1 is SGHRS and CDR2 is YFSETQ. The CDR3 consists of 15 residues. The trim removed 4 bases at V and 0 bases at J, leaving 4 bases unmatched. In DNA form, the CDR3 reads TGCGCCAGCAGCCTCGGACAGGTCTCTGGAAACACCATATATTTT. Translating gives CASSLGQVSGNTIYF. The variable domain in full, with the rest retrieved from reference TRBV5-1 and TRBJ1-3, is KAGVTQTPRYLIKTRGQQVTLSCSPISGHRSVSWYQQTPGQGLQFLFEYFSETQRNKGNFPGRFSGRQFSNSRSEMNVSTLELGDSALYLCASSLGQVSGNTIYFGEGSWLTVV.

The chain uses TRBV11-2 and TRBJ2-5; TRBD2 aligns across 12 bases. The V segment lost 5 bases and the J segment 5 bases; nucleotides outside the gene matches: 6. Germline CDR1 is SGHAT and CDR2 is FQNNGV. There are 15 residues in the CDR3. The CDR3 bases are TGTGCCAGCAGCCTGACTAGCGGGAGTTTGGAGACCCAGTACTTC. As protein: CASSLTSGSLETQYF.

V and J are TRBV4-1 and TRBJ2-4; D uncertain. Trimming shortened V by 2 bases and J by 0 bases, and 14 bases separated the two germline ends. Per germline, CDR1 MGHRA and CDR2 YSYEKL. The CDR3 length is 17 residues. CDR3 in amino acids: CASSQMVRPLAKNIQYF. Here the CDR3 DNA reads TGCGCCAGCAGCCAAATGGTGCGCCCCCTAGCCAAAAACATTCAGTACTTC.

This clone appeared a single time. This rearrangement joins TRBV30 to TRBJ2-6; D possibly corresponds to TRBD1 (6 bases). The CDR3 has 14 amino acids. Trimming left V 3 bases short and J 4 bases short, with 10 bases between. Germline V gene data show CDR1 as GTSNPN and CDR2 as SVGIG (reference sequence). Here the CDR3 reads CAWSTGSGANVLTF. CDR3 nucleotides: TGTGCCTGGAGCACAGGGTCCGGGGCCAACGTCCTGACTTTC.

This chain links TRBV6-1 with TRBJ2-5, with 8 positions matching TRBD1. CDR1 MNHNS and CDR2 SASEGT come from the germline V gene. Trimming removed 6 bases from V and 4 bases from J; junction bases left unmatched: 4. There are 13 residues in the CDR3. The CDR3 DNA reads as TGTGCCAGCAGCGCAGGGGGCGGAGAGACCCAGTACTTC. It is translated as CASSAGGGETQYF.

The CDR3 spells CASTKGDRGFMNTEAFF. DNA of the CDR3: TGTGCCAGCACCAAGGGGGACAGGGGGTTCATGAACACTGAAGCTTTCTTT. The V call is TRBV5-4, the J call TRBJ1-1; 11 bases are a match to TRBD1. From germline, CDR1 is SGHNT and CDR2 YYREEE (reference sequence). There are 17 residues in the CDR3. After removal of 6 bases from V and 0 bases from J, the junction contained 10 bases not matched to a gene.

This clone was picked up a small number of times. The chain combines TRBV6-6 with TRBJ1-4; possibly TRBD1 for D (5 bases). CDR3 size: 15 residues. V gave up 0 bases and J gave up 9 bases, with 14 bases separating them. Germline V gene sequence: CDR1 MNHNY, CDR2 SVGAGI (reference sequence). The CDR3: CASSYSKGQRQKLFF. CDR3 nucleotides: TGTGCCAGCAGTTACTCGAAAGGACAACGACAAAAACTGTTTTTT.

This clone was counted once. This chain joins TRBV19 and TRBJ2-1, with D maybe TRBD2 (6 bases). The V gene's germline CDR1 is LNHDA and CDR2 SQIVND (reference sequence). V lost 5 bases and J 2 bases, leaving 10 bases between the germline ends. The CDR3 has 14 amino acids. CDR3 residues: CASSVAVTYNEQFF. In DNA form, the CDR3 reads TGTGCCAGTAGTGTAGCGGTAACCTACAATGAGCAGTTCTTC.

This sequence joins TRBV6-1 and TRBJ1-2, with D maybe TRBD1 (5 bases). Per germline, CDR1 MNHNS and CDR2 SASEGT. CDR3 length: 13 amino acids. The V end was cut by 8 bases, the J end by 4 bases, with 14 bases between. DNA for the CDR3: TGTGCCAGCGGGGGGACCGGCAGCTATGGCTACACCTTC. Amino acids: CASGGTGSYGYTF.

The V call is TRBV29-1, the J call TRBJ1-5, with a possible D match to TRBD1 (6 bases). CDR1 and CDR2 from the germline V gene are SQVTM and ANQGSEA. The CDR3 length is 13 residues. With 5 bases removed from V and 2 bases from J, the gap between germline ends came to 10 bases. The CDR3 loop is CSVSNRGNQPQHF. The CDR3 bases are TGCAGCGTTTCGAACAGGGGCAATCAGCCCCAGCATTTT.

V usage is TRBV29-1 and J usage is TRBJ2-3; TRBD2 aligns across 7 bases. The V gene's germline CDR1 is SQVTM and CDR2 ANQGSEA. The V segment lost 3 bases and the J segment 6 bases; nucleotides outside the gene matches: 9. This CDR3 is 14 amino acids long. The CDR3 coding sequence is TGCAGCGTTGATCCCGGGGAGGGCCTCGATACGCAGTATTTT. It is translated as CSVDPGEGLDTQYF.